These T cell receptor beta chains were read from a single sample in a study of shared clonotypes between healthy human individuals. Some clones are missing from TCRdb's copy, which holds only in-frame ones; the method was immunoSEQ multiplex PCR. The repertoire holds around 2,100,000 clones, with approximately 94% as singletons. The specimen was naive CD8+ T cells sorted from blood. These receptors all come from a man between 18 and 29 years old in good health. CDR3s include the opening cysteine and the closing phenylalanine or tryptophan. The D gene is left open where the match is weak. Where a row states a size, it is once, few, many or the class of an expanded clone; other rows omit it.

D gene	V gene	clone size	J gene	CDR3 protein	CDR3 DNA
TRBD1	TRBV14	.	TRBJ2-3	CASRLTGTGADTQYF	TGTGCCAGCAGATTAACCGGGACAGGGGCAGATACGCAGTATTTT
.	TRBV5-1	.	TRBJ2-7	CASSLDRVIGEQYF	TGCGCCAGCAGCTTGGACAGGGTGATAGGCGAGCAGTACTTC
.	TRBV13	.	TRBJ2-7	CASSLGPNEQYF	TGTGCCAGCAGCTTAGGTCCCAACGAGCAGTACTTC
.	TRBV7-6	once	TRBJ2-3	CASSPSPTRSTDTQYF	TGTGCCAGCAGCCCGTCTCCGACCCGGAGCACAGATACGCAGTATTTT
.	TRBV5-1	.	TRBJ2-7	CASSRAGADYEQYF	TGCGCCAGCAGTCGAGCCGGGGCCGACTACGAGCAGTACTTC
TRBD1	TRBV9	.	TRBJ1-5	CASSPAPGGGQPQHF	TGTGCCAGCAGCCCCGCCCCAGGGGGTGGGCAGCCCCAGCATTTT
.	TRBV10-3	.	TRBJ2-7	CAISDGNTYEQYF	TGTGCCATCAGTGACGGGAACACCTACGAGCAGTACTTC
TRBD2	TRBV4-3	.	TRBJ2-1	CASSQRLVELADDTLSYNEQFF	TGCGCCAGCAGCCAAAGGCTCGTCGAACTAGCGGATGACACACTCTCCTACAATGAGCAGTTCTTC
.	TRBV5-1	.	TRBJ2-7	CASSLEARSYEQYF	TGCGCCAGCAGCTTGGAAGCCAGGTCCTACGAGCAGTACTTC
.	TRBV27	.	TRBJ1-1	CASSLSTGVTEAFF	TGTGCCAGCAGTTTATCGACGGGAGTCACTGAAGCTTTCTTT
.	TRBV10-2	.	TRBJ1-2	CASMIGEWGNYGYTF	TGCGCCAGCATGATAGGGGAGTGGGGTAACTATGGCTACACCTTC
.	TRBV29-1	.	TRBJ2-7	CSVEEGGSYEQYF	TGCAGCGTTGAAGAAGGCGGCTCCTACGAGCAGTACTTC
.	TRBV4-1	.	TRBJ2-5	CASSQDLAGYQETQYF	TGCGCCAGCAGCCAAGATCTGGCCGGGTACCAAGAGACCCAGTACTTC
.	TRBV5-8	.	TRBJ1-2	CASEFYTF	TGTGCCAGCGAGTTTTACACCTTC
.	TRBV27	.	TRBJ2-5	CASSLRGSETQYF	TGTGCCAGCAGTTTACGAGGGAGCGAGACCCAGTACTTC
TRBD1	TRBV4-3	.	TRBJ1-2	CASSQDTGGVRYGYTF	TGCGCCAGCAGCCAGGATACAGGGGGCGTCAGGTATGGCTACACCTTC
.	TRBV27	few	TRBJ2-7	CASSLSYGGYEQYF	TGTGCCAGCAGTTTATCGTACGGGGGCTACGAGCAGTACTTC
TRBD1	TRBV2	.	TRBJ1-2	CASSGQGAGYGYTF	TGTGCCAGCAGTGGACAGGGGGCAGGCTATGGCTACACCTTC
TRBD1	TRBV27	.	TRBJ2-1	CASSPSSGQVYNEQFF	TGTGCCAGCAGTCCGTCCTCGGGACAGGTCTACAATGAGCAGTTCTTC
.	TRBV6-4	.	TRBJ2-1	CASSDSFYNEQFF	TGTGCCAGCAGTGACTCTTTCTACAATGAGCAGTTCTTC
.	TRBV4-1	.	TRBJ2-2	CASSQETYTGELFF	TGCGCCAGCAGCCAAGAAACTTACACCGGGGAGCTGTTTTTT
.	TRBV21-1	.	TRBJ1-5	CATNQRPGQANQPQHF	TGTGCCACCAACCAACGTCCCGGACAGGCCAATCAGCCCCAGCATTTT